Sequencing of this T cell receptor beta chain was carried out in a study of T cells in tumors after PD-1 blockade. Study details: Patients had no prior checkpoint blockade, systemic immunosuppressants, or anti-cancer therapy within 4 weeks. Daily vismodegib 150 mg continued in a subset of anti-PD-1-treated patients.

Input was about 600 ng to 6,004 ng of genomic DNA from tumor or blood. Libraries were prepared by immunoSEQ multiplex PCR; TCRdb keeps only in-frame clonotypes and omits some of them. The sample includes approximately 20,000 clones, over 70% of them seen just once. The CDR3 contains 14 residues. The germline V gene has CDR1 LGHDT and CDR2 YNNKEL (reference sequence). Between the trimmed V and J ends, which lost 0 bases and 15 bases, there was a span of 18 bases. This TCR was recovered from a human donor with advanced basal cell or squamous cell carcinoma (not recorded which). The rearrangement uses TRBV3-1 (or the pseudogene TRBV3-2) and TRBJ2-1; D remains ambiguous. Sequenced here: PBMCs, sampled after anti-PD-1 therapy. The CDR3 sequence: CASSQDGFLSVRFF. The CDR3 DNA reads as TGTGCCAGCAGCCAAGATGGCTTCCTTTCGGTCCGGTTCTTC.